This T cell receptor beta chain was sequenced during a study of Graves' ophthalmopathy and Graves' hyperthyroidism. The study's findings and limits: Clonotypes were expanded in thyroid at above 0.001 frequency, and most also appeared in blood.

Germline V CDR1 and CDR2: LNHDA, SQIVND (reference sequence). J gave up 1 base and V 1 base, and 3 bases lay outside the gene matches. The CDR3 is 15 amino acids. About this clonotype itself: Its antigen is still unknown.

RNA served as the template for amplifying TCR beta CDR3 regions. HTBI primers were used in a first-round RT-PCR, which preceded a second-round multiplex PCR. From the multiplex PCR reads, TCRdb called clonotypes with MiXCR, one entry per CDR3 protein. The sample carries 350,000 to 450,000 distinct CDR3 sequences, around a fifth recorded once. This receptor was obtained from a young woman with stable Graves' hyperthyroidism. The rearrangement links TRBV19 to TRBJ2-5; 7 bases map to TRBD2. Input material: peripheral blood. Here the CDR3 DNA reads TGTGCCAGTAGTATAGCCGGGGGGTTCCAAGAGACCCAGTACTTC. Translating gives CASSIAGGFQETQYF.